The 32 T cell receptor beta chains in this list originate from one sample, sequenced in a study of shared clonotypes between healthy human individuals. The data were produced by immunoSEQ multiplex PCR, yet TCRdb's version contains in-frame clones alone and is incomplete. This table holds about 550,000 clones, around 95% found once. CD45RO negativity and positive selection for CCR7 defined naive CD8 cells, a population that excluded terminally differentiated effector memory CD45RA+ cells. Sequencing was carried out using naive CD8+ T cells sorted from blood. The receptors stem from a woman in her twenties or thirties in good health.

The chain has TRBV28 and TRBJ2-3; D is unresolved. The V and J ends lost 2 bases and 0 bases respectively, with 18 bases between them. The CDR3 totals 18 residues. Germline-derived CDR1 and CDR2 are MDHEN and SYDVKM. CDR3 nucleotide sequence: TGTGCCAGCAGTTTAAGTCTTGGGTGGGTCGCTAGCACAGATACGCAGTATTTT. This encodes CASSLSLGWVASTDTQYF.

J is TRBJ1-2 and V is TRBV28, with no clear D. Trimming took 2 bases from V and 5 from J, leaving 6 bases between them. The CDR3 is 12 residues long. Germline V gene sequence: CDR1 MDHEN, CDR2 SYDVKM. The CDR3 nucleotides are TGTGCCAGCAGTTTAGTCCCTTATGGCTACACCTTC. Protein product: CASSLVPYGYTF.

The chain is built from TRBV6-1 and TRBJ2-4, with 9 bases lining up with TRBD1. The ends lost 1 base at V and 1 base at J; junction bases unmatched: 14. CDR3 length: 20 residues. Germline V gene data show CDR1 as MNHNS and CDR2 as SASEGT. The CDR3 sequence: CASSEEEGTGWVVAKNIQYF. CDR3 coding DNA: TGTGCCAGCAGTGAAGAAGAGGGGACAGGGTGGGTGGTGGCCAAAAACATTCAGTACTTC.

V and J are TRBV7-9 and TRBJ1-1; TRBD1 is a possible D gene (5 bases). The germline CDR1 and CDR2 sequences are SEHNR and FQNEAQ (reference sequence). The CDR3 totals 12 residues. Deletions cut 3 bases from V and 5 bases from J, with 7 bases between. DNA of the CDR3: TGTGCCAGCAGCTTTCAGGGAACTGAAGCTTTCTTT. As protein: CASSFQGTEAFF.

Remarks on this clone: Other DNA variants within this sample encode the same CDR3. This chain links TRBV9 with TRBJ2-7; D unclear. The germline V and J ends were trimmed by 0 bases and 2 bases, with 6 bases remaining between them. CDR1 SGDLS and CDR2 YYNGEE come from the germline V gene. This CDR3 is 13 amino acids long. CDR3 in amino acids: CASSVGQTYEQYF. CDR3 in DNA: TGTGCCAGCAGCGTAGGTCAGACCTACGAGCAGTACTTC.

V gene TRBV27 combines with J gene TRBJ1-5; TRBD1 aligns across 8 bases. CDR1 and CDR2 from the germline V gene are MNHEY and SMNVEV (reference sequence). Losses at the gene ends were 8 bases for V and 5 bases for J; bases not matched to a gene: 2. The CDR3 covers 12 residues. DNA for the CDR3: TGTGCCAGCGGGACAGGACATCAGCCCCAGCATTTT. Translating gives CASGTGHQPQHF.

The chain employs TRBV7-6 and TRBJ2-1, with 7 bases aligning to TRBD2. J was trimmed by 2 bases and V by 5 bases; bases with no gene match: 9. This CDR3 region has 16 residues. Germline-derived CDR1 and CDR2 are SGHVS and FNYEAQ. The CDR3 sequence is CASSPTQLATYNEQFF. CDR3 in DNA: TGTGCCAGCAGCCCGACACAACTAGCGACCTACAATGAGCAGTTCTTC.

The DNA for the CDR3 is TGTGCCAGAAGGAAAACCTCTGGAAACACCATATATTTT. Residues: CARRKTSGNTIYF. The chain links TRBV21-1 to TRBJ1-3. TRBV21-1 is classified as a pseudogene. The CDR3 spans 13 residues.

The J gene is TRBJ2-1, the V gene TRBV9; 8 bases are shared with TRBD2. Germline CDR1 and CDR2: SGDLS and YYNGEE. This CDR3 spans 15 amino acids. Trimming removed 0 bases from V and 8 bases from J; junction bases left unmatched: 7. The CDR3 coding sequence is TGTGCCAGCAGCGTAGACGGGAGGGCCAACGATGAGCAGTTCTTC. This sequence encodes CASSVDGRANDEQFF.

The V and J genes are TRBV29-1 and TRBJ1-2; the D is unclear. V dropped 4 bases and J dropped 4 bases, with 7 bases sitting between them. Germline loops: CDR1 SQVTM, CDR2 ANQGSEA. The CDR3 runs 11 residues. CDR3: CSVAGSYGYTF. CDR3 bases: TGCAGCGTTGCGGGGTCCTATGGCTACACCTTC.

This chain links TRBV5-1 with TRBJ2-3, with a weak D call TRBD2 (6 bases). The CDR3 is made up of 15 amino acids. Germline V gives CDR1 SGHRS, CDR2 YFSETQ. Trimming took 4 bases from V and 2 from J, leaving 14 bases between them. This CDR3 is CASSPGTQLTDTQYF. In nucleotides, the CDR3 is TGCGCCAGCAGCCCGGGGACTCAACTCACAGATACGCAGTATTTT.

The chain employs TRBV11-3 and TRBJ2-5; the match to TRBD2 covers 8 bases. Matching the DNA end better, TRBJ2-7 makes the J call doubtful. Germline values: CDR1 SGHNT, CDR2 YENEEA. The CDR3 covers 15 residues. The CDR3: CASSCRLREAYEQYF. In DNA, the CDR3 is TGTGCCAGCAGCTGCAGACTGCGGGAGGCCTACGAGCAGTACTTC.

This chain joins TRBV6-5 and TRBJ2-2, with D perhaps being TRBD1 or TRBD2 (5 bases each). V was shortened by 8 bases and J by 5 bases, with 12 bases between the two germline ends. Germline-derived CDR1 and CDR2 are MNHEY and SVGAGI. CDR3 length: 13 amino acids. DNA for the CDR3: TGTGCCAGCGCCGGGACGGCTACCGGGGAGCTGTTTTTT. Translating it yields CASAGTATGELFF.

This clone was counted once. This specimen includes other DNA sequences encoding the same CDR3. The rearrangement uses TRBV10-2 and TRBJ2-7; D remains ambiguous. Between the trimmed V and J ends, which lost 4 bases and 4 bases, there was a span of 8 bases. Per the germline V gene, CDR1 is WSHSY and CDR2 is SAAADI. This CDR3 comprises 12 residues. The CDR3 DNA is TGCGCCAGCAGTGTGGGCCCTTACGAGCAGTACTTC. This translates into CASSVGPYEQYF.

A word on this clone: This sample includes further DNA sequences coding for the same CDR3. The CDR3 DNA reads as TGTGCCAGTAGTACCCTGAGCACAGATACGCAGTATTTT. This sequence encodes CASSTLSTDTQYF. The chain links TRBV19 to TRBJ2-3; no reliable D call. Looked up from germline, CDR1 is LNHDA and CDR2 is SQIVND (reference sequence). Between the trimmed V and J ends, which lost 4 bases and 0 bases, there was a span of 5 bases. This CDR3 contains 13 residues.

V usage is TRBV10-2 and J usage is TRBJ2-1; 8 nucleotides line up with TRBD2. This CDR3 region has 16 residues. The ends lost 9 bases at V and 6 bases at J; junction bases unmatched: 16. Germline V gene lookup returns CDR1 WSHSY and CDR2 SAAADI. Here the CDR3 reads CASQRERFAFGNEQFF. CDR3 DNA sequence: TGCGCCAGTCAGCGGGAGAGGTTCGCATTTGGCAATGAGCAGTTCTTC.

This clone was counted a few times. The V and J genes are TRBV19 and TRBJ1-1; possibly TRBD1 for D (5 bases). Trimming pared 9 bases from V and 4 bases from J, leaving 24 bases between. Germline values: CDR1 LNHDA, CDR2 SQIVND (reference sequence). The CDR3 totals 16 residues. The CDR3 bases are TGTGCCAGCTTTAGCGGGTTAGACTGGGGGAGCACTGAAGCTTTCTTT. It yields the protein CASFSGLDWGSTEAFF.

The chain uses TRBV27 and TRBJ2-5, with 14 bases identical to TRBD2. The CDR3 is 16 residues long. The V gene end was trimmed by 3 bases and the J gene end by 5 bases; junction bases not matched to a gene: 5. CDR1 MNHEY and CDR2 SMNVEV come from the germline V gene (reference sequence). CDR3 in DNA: TGTGCCAGCAGTTTGAACGGACTAGCGGGAGGCGAGACCCAGTACTTC. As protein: CASSLNGLAGGETQYF.

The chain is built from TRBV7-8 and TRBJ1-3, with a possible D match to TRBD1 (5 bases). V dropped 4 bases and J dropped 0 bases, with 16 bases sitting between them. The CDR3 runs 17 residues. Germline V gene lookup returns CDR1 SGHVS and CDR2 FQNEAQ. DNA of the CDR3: TGTGCCAGCAGCTCATCTAGGACACGCCGCTCTGGAAACACCATATATTTT. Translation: CASSSSRTRRSGNTIYF.

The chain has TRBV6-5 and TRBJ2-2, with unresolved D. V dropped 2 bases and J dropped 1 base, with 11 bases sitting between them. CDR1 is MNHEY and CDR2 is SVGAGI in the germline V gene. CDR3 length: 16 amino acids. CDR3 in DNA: TGTGCCAGCAGTTACGCTGCTGCTTTGAACACCGGGGAGCTGTTTTTT. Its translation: CASSYAAALNTGELFF.

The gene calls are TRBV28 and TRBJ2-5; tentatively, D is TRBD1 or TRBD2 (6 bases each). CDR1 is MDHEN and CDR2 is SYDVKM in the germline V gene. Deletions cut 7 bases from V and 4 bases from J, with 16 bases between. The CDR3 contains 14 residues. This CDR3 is CASNPPEGGETQYF. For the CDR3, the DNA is TGTGCCAGCAATCCTCCGGAGGGGGGAGAGACCCAGTACTTC.

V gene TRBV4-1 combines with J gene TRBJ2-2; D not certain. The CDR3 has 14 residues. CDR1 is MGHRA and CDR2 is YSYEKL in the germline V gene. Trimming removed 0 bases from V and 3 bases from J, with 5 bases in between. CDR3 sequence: CASSQEPYTGELFF. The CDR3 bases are TGCGCCAGCAGCCAAGAACCCTACACCGGGGAGCTGTTTTTT.

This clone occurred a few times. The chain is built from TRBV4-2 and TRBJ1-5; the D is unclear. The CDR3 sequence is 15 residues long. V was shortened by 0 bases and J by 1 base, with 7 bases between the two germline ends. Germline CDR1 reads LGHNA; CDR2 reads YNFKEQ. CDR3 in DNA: TGTGCCAGCAGCCAAGACGCTGGCAGCAATCAGCCCCAGCATTTT. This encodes CASSQDAGSNQPQHF.

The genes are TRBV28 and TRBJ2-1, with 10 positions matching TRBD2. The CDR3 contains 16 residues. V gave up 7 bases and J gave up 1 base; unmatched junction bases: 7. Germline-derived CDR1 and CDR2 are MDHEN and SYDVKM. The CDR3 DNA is TGTGCCAGCACCTCCCCACTAGCGGGATCCTACAATGAGCAGTTCTTC. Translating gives CASTSPLAGSYNEQFF.

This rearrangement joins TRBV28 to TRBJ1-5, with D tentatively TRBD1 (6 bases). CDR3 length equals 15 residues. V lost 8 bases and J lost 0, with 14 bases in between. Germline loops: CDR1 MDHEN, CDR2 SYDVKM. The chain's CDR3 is CASWAGDYSNQPQHF. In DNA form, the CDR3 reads TGTGCCAGCTGGGCAGGGGACTATAGCAATCAGCCCCAGCATTTT.

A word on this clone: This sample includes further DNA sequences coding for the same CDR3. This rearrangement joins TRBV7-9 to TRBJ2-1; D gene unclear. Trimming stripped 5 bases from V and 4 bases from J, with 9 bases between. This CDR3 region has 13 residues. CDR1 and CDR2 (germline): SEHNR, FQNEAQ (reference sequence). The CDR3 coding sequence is TGTGCCAGCAGCCTTATACCTTACAATGAGCAGTTCTTC. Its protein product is CASSLIPYNEQFF.

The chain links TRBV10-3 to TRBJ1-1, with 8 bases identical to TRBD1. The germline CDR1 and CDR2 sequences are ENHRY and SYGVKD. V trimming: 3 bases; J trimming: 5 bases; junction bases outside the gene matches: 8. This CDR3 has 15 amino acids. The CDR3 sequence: CAISDPGQGATEAFF. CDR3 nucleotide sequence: TGTGCCATCAGTGACCCCGGACAGGGTGCTACTGAAGCTTTCTTT.

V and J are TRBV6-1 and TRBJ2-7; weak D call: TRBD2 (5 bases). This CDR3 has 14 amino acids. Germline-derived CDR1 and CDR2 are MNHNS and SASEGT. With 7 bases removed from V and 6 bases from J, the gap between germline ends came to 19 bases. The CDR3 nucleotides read TGTGCCAGCACCGACCGGGGTACACTAGGCGAGCAGTACTTC. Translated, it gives CASTDRGTLGEQYF.

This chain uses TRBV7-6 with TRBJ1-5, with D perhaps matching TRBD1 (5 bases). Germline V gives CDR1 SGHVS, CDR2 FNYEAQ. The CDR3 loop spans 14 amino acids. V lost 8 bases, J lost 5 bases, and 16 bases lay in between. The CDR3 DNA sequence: TGTGCCAGCGCGCCTAGAGGGGCGGATCAGCCCCAGCATTTT. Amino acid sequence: CASAPRGADQPQHF.

The CDR3 nucleotides read TGCGCCAGCAAAAACCGGGACAGTCAGTACTACGAGCAGTACTTC. Its protein is CASKNRDSQYYEQYF. This rearrangement joins TRBV4-1 to TRBJ2-7, with 7 bases lining up with TRBD1. Germline V CDR1 and CDR2: MGHRA, YSYEKL. V was pared by 7 bases and J by 3 bases, with 12 bases of the junction left unmatched. CDR3 length: 15 amino acids.

The CDR3 region has the DNA TGTGCCAGCAGCTTGGGTCTAGCGGGACCCAATGAGCAGTTCTTC. Translating it yields CASSLGLAGPNEQFF. V usage is TRBV7-6 and J usage is TRBJ2-1, with TRBD2 matching 9 bases. Germline trimming cut 3 bases from V and 6 bases from J; bases unmatched to any gene: 6. The CDR3 spans 15 residues. From germline, CDR1 is SGHVS and CDR2 FNYEAQ.

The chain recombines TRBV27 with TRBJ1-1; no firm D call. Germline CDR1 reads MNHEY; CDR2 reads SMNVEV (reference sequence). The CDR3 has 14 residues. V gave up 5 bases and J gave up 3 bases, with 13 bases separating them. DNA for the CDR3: TGTGCCAGCAGTCTTCAGGTGGGTCACACTGAAGCTTTCTTT. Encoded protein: CASSLQVGHTEAFF.